A single sample is the source of the 10 T cell receptor beta chains below, sequenced in a study of cytomegalovirus exposure and HLA in healthy donors. The PCR was carried out with 60 Vbeta primers and 13 Jbeta primers. Repertoires were generated with immunoSEQ multiplex PCR, while TCRdb's copy carries only in-frame clones and drops some. There are about 130,000 clones in the sample; approximately 62% occur only once, and over 1.5% lies in the top ten. The material sequenced was PBMCs. These receptors came from a human donor in good health.

The gene calls are TRBV5-1 and TRBJ2-7; maybe TRBD2 (6 bases). Per germline, CDR1 SGHRS and CDR2 YFSETQ. The CDR3 is 14 residues long. Trimming took off 0 bases at V and 3 bases at J, with 10 bases between the two ends. CDR3 sequence: CASSLASGDYEQYF. The CDR3 nucleotides read TGCGCCAGCAGCTTGGCCTCGGGGGACTACGAGCAGTACTTC.

The chain uses TRBV7-3 and TRBJ2-2; 9 nucleotides match TRBD1. The length of the CDR3 is 16 residues. Looked up from germline, CDR1 is SGHTA and CDR2 is FQGTGA. V trimming: 3 bases; J trimming: 0 bases; junction bases outside the gene matches: 2. The CDR3 DNA is TGTGCCAGCAGCTTGGACAGGGGTGCGAACACCGGGGAGCTGTTTTTT. It yields the protein CASSLDRGANTGELFF.

This chain joins TRBV10-3 and TRBJ2-5; D is perhaps TRBD2 (6 bases). CDR1 is ENHRY, CDR2 SYGVKD, per germline. Trimming removed 8 bases from V and 4 bases from J, with 17 bases in between. This CDR3 comprises 14 residues. As DNA, the CDR3 is TGTGCCATCCATGGGGACTCTGCGGCAGAGACCCAGTACTTC. Amino acids: CAIHGDSAAETQYF.

The chain links TRBV2 to TRBJ1-1; D perhaps matches TRBD1 (6 bases). Germline lookup yields CDR1 SNHLY and CDR2 FYNNEI. This CDR3 contains 14 residues. Trimming removed 6 bases from V and 0 bases from J, with 11 bases in between. The CDR3 region is CASRPDRLNTEAFF. CDR3 DNA: TGTGCCAGCAGACCCGACAGGCTGAACACTGAAGCTTTCTTT.

The genes are TRBV2 and TRBJ2-2; the match to TRBD2 covers 9 bases. V shed 3 bases, J shed 7 bases, and the junction held 3 bases outside the gene matches. The CDR3 is made up of 14 amino acids. The germline CDR1 and CDR2 sequences are SNHLY and FYNNEI. CDR3 region: CASSDSSGIGELFF. The DNA for the CDR3 is TGTGCCAGCAGTGATTCTAGCGGGATCGGGGAGCTGTTTTTT.

The rearrangement links TRBV7-8 to TRBJ1-2; D gene ambiguous. The germline V and J ends were trimmed by 3 bases and 0 bases, with 17 bases remaining between them. This CDR3 comprises 17 residues. CDR1 is SGHVS and CDR2 is FQNEAQ in the germline V gene. This CDR3 is CASSFGRNIGANYGYTF. CDR3 sequence (DNA): TGTGCCAGCAGCTTCGGTCGTAACATAGGAGCTAACTATGGCTACACCTTC. Together with reference TRBV7-8 and TRBJ1-2, the CDR3 gives the full variable domain: GAGVSQSPRYKVAKRGQDVALRCDPISGHVSLFWYQQALGQGPEFLTYFQNEAQLDKSGLPSDRFFAERPEGSVSTLKIQRTQQEDSAVYLCASSFGRNIGANYGYTFGSGTRLTVV.

This sequence joins TRBV6-6 and TRBJ1-2; possible D gene TRBD1, 5 bases. This CDR3 region has 15 residues. CDR1 and CDR2 (germline): MNHNY, SVGAGI (reference sequence). V gave up 2 bases and J gave up 5 bases, with 15 bases separating them. The CDR3 spells CASSYPDRASYGYTF. The DNA of the CDR3 is TGTGCCAGCAGTTACCCAGACAGAGCCAGTTATGGCTACACCTTC.

V is TRBV27 and J is TRBJ2-7; 10 bases line up with TRBD1. The CDR3 totals 15 residues. The V and J ends lost 5 bases and 2 bases, in that order; junction bases with no gene match: 6. Germline CDR1 MNHEY, CDR2 SMNVEV (reference sequence). The CDR3 DNA is TGTGCCAGCAGTCCCCGGGACAGGGGTCCCTACGAGCAGTACTTC. Protein sequence: CASSPRDRGPYEQYF.

J is TRBJ1-1 and V is TRBV5-1, with TRBD1 matching over 7 bases. Germline CDR1 is SGHRS and CDR2 is YFSETQ. The CDR3 runs to 15 residues. With 3 bases clipped from V and 1 base from J, the junction kept 6 bases outside the gene matches. The CDR3 nucleotides are TGCGCCAGCAGCTCTACGGGACAGCAGAACACTGAAGCTTTCTTT. Translated, it gives CASSSTGQQNTEAFF.

The rearrangement links TRBV7-3 to TRBJ2-7; 9 bases map to TRBD1. The germline V gene has CDR1 SGHTA and CDR2 FQGTGA. CDR3 length: 15 amino acids. After removal of 2 bases from V and 1 base from J, the junction contained 3 bases not matched to a gene. The chain's CDR3 is CASSLGGTGSYEQYF. The CDR3 nucleotides are TGTGCCAGCAGCTTAGGGGGGACAGGGTCCTACGAGCAGTACTTC.